This is a list of T cell receptor beta chains from one sample in a study of molecular identifiers for immune sequencing clone quantification. Each CDR3 protein gets one entry after TCRdb re-called the PCR reads with MiXCR. This table has 100,000 or so distinct CDR3 sequences, roughly 38% appearing once. The sequencing sample was made of naive CD8+ T cells from blood, with Jurkat cell RNA spiked in. The receptor source for this set is a human donor in good health. Some libraries in this study had Jurkat cell RNA spiked in. Both conserved end residues are part of each CDR3. Size is omitted from some rows. Given values are once, few, many or a class for expanded clones.

v_gene,abundance,j_gene,CDR3aa
TRBV24-1,many,TRBJ2-3,CATSDLDTQYF
TRBV20-1,once,TRBJ2-1,CSSSPLSGPTTWDEQFF
TRBV7-9,-,TRBJ2-7,CASSSPRGRTSSYEQYF
TRBV19,-,TRBJ2-3,CASIGFDSTDAQYF
TRBV28,-,TRBJ1-1,CASRQTGTVNTEAFF
TRBV28,few,TRBJ1-1,CASILGTAAMNTEAFF
TRBV20-1,-,TRBJ2-2,CSASPPNTGELFF
TRBV28,many,TRBJ2-2,CASSLILSGVGELFF
TRBV7-9,-,TRBJ1-5,CASSLGSGESNQPQHF
TRBV12-3/TRBV12-4,many,TRBJ2-5,CASNPTSGSQETQYF
TRBV27,few,TRBJ2-1,CASSLVGPGAREQFF
TRBV27,-,TRBJ2-3,CASSPGQGPDTQYF
TRBV7-6,-,TRBJ2-7,CASSPTTGQGGEQYF
TRBV9,many,TRBJ2-7,CASSARDRKYEQYF
TRBV5-6,many,TRBJ2-6,CASSTAQDPRANVLTF
TRBV7-9,many,TRBJ2-7,CASSSPLKPGEQYF
TRBV11-2,-,TRBJ1-1,CASSSGQGASF
TRBV7-9,many,TRBJ2-3,CASSREILTDTQYF
TRBV25-1,few,TRBJ2-5,CASSEYGGEETQYF
TRBV28,-,TRBJ2-5,CASSFFGRLGAQYF